Below, 5 T cell receptor beta chains from the same sample are listed, as sequenced in a study of CD8 T cells in cerebrospinal fluid in Alzheimer's disease. TCRdb reprocessed the 10x single-cell sequencing reads and stores each CDR3 protein as one record, lacking DNA. Recorded here are 880 or so distinct CDR3 sequences; the top ten clones represent under 9.5%. The sample consisted of cerebrospinal fluid. The source is a human donor with Parkinson's disease.

By frequency, this clonotype is medium-sized (0.01 to 0.1%). V is TRBV20-1 and J is TRBJ2-1; TCRdb lists TRBD2, though no DNA is available to test this call. This CDR3 has 16 residues. CDR1 and CDR2 from the germline V gene are DFQATT and SNEGSKA (reference sequence). This chain's CDR3 is CSARGLAGVNYNEQFF.

This clonotype is called large based on its frequency. The chain carries TRBV6-1 and TRBJ1-4. The CDR3 is 17 residues long. Germline V gene data show CDR1 as MNHNS and CDR2 as SASEGT. The CDR3 sequence: CASSEAPVVVANEKLFF.

This clonotype ranks as medium-sized in terms of frequency. V usage is TRBV4-1 and J usage is TRBJ1-5; TCRdb outputs TRBD1, but without DNA this stays unchecked. Germline lookup yields CDR1 MGHRA and CDR2 YSYEKL. The CDR3 totals 15 residues. CDR3: CASSQGGQAVGPQHF.

The chain employs TRBV7-2 and TRBJ2-5; no DNA is available, so the TRBD2 call from TCRdb remains unchecked. The germline V gene encodes CDR1 SGHTA and CDR2 FQGNSA. The CDR3 is made up of 11 amino acids. CDR3 loop: CASSPAKTQYF.

By frequency, this clonotype is large. The chain combines TRBV6-2 or TRBV6-3 with TRBJ2-2; the TRBD1 assignment by TCRdb is unverifiable without DNA. The CDR3 extends over 12 amino acids. The V gene's germline CDR1 is MNHEY and CDR2 SVGEGT. CDR3: CASTGATGELFF.